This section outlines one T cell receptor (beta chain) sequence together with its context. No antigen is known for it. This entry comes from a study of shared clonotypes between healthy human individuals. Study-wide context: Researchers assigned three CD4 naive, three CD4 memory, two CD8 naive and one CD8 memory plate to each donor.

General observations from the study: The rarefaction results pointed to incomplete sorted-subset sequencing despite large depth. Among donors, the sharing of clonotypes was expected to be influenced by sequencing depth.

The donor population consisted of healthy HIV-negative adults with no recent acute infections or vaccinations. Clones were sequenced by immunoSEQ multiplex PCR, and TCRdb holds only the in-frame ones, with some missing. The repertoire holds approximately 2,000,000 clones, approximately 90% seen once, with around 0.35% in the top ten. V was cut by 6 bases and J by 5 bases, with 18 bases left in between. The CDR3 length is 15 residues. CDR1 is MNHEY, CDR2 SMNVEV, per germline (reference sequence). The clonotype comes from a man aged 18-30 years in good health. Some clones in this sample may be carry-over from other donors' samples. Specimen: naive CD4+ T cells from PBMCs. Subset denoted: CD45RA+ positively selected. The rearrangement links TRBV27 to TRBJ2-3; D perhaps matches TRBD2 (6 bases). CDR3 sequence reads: CASSLGAGFGDTQYF. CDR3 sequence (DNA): TGTGCCAGCAGCCTAGGGGCGGGGTTTGGAGATACGCAGTATTTT.